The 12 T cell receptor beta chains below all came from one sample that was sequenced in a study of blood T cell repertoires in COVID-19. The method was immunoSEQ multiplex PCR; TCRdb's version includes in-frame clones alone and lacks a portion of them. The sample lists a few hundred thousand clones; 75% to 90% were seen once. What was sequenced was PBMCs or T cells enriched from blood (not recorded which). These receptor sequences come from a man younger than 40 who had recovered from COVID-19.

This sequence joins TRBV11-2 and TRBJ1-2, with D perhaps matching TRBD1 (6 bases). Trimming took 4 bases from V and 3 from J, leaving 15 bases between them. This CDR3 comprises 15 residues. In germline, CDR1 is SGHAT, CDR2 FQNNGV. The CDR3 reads CASSSRGGQDYGYTF. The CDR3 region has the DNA TGTGCCAGCAGCTCCCGGGGGGGGCAGGACTATGGCTACACCTTC.

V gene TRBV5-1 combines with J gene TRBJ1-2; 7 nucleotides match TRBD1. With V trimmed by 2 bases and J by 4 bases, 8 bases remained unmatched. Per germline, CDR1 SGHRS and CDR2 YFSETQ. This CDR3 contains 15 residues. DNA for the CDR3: TGCGCCAGCAGCTTTGATCCGGGACAGACCTATGGCTACACCTTC. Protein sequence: CASSFDPGQTYGYTF.

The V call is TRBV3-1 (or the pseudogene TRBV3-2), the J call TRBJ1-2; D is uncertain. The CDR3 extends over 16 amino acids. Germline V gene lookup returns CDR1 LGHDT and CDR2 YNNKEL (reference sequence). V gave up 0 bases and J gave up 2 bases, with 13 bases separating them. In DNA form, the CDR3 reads TGTGCCAGCAGCCAAGATTTTGGCAGGCCCAACTATGGCTACACCTTC. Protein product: CASSQDFGRPNYGYTF.

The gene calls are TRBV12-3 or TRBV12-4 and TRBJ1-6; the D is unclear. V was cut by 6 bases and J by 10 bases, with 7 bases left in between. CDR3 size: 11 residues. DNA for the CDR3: TGTGCCAGCAGCTCTCGGTCACCCCTCCACTTT. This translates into CASSSRSPLHF.

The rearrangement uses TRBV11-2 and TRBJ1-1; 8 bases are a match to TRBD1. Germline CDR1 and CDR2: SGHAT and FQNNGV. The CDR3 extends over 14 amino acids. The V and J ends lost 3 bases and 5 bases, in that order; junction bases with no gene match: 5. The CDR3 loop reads CASSFGTGLTEAFF. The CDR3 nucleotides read TGTGCCAGCAGCTTCGGGACAGGTTTAACTGAAGCTTTCTTT. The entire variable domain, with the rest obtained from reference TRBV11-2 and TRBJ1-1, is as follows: EAGVAQSPRYKIIEKRQSVAFWCNPISGHATLYWYQQILGQGPKLLIQFQNNGVVDDSQLPKDRFSAERLKGVDSTLKIQPAKLEDSAVYLCASSFGTGLTEAFFGQGTRLTVV.

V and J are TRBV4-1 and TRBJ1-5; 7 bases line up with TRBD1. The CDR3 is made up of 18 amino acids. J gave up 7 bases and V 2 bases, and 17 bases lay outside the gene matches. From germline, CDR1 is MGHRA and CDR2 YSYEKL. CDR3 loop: CASSQLVRGPNMYQPQHF. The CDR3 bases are TGCGCCAGCAGCCAATTAGTTAGGGGGCCTAATATGTACCAGCCCCAGCATTTT.

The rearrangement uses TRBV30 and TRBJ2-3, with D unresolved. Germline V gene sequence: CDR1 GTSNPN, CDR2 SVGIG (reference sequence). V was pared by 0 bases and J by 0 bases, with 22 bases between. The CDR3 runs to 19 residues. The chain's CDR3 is CAWSVGLSASSSSTDTQYF. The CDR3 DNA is TGTGCCTGGAGTGTTGGGCTATCAGCCTCTTCCTCTAGCACAGATACGCAGTATTTT.

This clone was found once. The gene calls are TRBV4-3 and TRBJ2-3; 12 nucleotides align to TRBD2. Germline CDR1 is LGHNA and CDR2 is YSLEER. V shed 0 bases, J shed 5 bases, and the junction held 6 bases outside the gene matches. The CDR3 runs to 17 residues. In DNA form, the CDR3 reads TGCGCCAGCAGCCAAGAAGGACTAGCGGGGTTCGGAGATACGCAGTATTTT. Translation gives CASSQEGLAGFGDTQYF.

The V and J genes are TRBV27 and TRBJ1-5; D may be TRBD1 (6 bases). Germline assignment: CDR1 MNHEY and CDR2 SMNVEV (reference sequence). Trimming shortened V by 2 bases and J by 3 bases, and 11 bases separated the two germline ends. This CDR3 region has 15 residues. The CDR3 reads CASSLEGGINQPQHF. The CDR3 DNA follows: TGTGCCAGCAGTTTAGAAGGGGGAATCAATCAGCCCCAGCATTTT.

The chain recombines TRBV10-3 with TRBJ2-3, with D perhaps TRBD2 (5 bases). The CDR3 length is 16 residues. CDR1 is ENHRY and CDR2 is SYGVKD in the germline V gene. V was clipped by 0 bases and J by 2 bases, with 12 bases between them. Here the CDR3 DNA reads TGTGCCATCAGTGAGTCGAGTCGGGGTTTCACAGATACGCAGTATTTT. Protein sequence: CAISESSRGFTDTQYF.

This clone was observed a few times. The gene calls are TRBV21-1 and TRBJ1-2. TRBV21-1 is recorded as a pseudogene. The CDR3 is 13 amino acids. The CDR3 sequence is CASSKRGNYGYTF. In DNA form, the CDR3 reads TGTGCCAGCAGCAAACGGGGGAACTATGGCTACACCTTC.

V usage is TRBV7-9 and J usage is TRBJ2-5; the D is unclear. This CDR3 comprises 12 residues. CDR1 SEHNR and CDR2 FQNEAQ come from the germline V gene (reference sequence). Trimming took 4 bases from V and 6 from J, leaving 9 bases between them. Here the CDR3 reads CASSSQTQTQYF. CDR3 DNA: TGTGCCAGCAGCTCACAAACACAGACCCAGTACTTC.